Sequencing of this T cell receptor beta chain was carried out in a study of shared clonotypes between healthy human individuals. On this clone itself: Compared with germline, one end of the junction differs, possibly owing to a read error.

Here immunoSEQ multiplex PCR was the method, and the copy in TCRdb shows in-frame clones only, minus some. The table shows around 1,100,000 clones, with approximately 80% occurring only once. This CDR3 spans 14 amino acids. CDR1 LNHDA and CDR2 SQIVND come from the germline V gene (reference sequence). The V and J genes are TRBV19 and TRBJ2-1, with D perhaps matching TRBD1 (6 bases). The receptor comes from a man younger than 35 in good health. Some clones in this sample may be carry-over from other donors' samples. Input material: memory CD4+ T cells from PBMCs. Subset meaning: CD45RA-negative fraction. CDR3 DNA sequence: TGTGCCAGTAGTACTACCTACTATACAGGGTTGTGGATCTTC. Protein sequence: CASSTTYYTGLWIF.